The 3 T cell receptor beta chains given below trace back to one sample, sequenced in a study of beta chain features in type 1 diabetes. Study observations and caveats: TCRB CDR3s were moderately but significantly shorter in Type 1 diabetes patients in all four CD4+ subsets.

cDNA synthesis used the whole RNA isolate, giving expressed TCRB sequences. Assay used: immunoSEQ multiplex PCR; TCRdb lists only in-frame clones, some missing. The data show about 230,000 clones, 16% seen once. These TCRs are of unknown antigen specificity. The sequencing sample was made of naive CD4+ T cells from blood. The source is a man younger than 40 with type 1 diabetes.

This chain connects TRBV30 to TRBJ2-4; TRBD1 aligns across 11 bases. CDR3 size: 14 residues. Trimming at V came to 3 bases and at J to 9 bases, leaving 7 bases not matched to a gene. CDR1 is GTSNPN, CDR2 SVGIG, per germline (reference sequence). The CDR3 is CAWRFPGQGVIQYF. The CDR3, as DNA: TGTGCCTGGAGGTTCCCGGGACAGGGGGTCATTCAGTACTTC.

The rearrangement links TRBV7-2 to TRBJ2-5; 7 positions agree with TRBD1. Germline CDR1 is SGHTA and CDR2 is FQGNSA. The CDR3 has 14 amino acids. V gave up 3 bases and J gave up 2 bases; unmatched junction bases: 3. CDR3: CASSFPGQQETQYF. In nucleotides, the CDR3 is TGTGCCAGCAGCTTTCCGGGACAGCAAGAGACCCAGTACTTC.

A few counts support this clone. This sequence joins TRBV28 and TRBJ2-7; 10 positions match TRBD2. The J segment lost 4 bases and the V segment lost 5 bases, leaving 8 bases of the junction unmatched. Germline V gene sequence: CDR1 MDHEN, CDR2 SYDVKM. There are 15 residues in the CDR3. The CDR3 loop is CASSQWGTSVYEQYF. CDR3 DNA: TGTGCCAGCAGTCAGTGGGGGACTAGCGTATACGAGCAGTACTTC.